The 23 T cell receptor beta chains in this list originate from one sample, sequenced in a study of regulatory T cells in long-lasting Graves disease (dated by TCRdb to the early 2020s). The receptor library was made with multiplex PCR. TCRdb names Illumina HiSeq 4000 as the instrument used. TCR beta libraries were built with iRepertoire HTBI primers and Arm-PCR amplification of CDR3 regions. TCRdb reran the public reads through fastp at Q25 and MiXCR, keeping productive beta chains. Under each unique CDR3 protein, matching rows form one entry showing the most common genes and DNA. The sample table shows approximately 470,000 distinct CDR3 sequences, and roughly 17% are seen once. The top ten clones comprise 9% to 15% of the sample. Reading the label with the study, this specimen's time point is: newly diagnosed GD, antithyroid drugs for less than 3 months. RNA was extracted from PBMCs in TRIzol for both TCR sequencing and RNA sequencing.

These same records also appear under a second study, on T cells in Graves' hyperthyroidism and ophthalmopathy.

The sequences come from peripheral blood mononuclear cells (PBMCs), collected at new diagnosis, from a patient treated with antithyroid drugs. These receptors all stem from a middle-aged man with Graves disease. Donor details come from another sample of the same person, matched by shared clones.

This sequence joins TRBV6-1 and TRBJ2-3; 15 nucleotides agree with TRBD2. Germline CDR1 reads MNHNS; CDR2 reads SASEGT. V dropped 4 bases and J dropped 2; count of bases not matched to a gene: 7. The CDR3 spans 18 residues. The DNA for the CDR3 is TGTGCCAGCAGTGGGGGACTAGCGGGAGGTCAATTCACAGATACGCAGTATTTT. This translates into CASSGGLAGGQFTDTQYF.

The genes are TRBV3-1 and TRBJ1-2, with D unresolved. The CDR3 length is 13 residues. The germline CDR1 and CDR2 sequences are LGHDT and YNNKEL (reference sequence). V was pared by 4 bases and J by 4 bases, with 10 bases between. CDR3 protein: CASSRATTYGYTF. In DNA form, the CDR3 reads TGTGCCAGCAGCCGGGCCACTACCTATGGCTACACCTTC.

This clonotype was counted at least ten times. This chain uses TRBV19 with TRBJ1-1; D is perhaps TRBD1 (6 bases). The germline CDR1 and CDR2 sequences are LNHDA and SQIVND (reference sequence). V lost 4 bases and J lost 1, with 13 bases in between. The CDR3 consists of 15 residues. CDR3 DNA: TGTGCCAGTAGTAAAGGACAGTACCGGAACACTGAAGCTTTCTTT. Amino acids: CASSKGQYRNTEAFF.

Points on this clonotype: A read error may be the cause here, since a much bigger clone is one base away. V usage is TRBV30 and J usage is TRBJ2-7, with D perhaps matching TRBD2 (5 bases). This CDR3 is built from 14 residues. Germline values: CDR1 GTSNPN, CDR2 SVGIG (reference sequence). CDR3 loop: CVCQPPGRVYEQYF. The CDR3, as DNA: TGTGTCTGCCAACCGCCTGGGCGGGTCTACGAGCAGTACTTC.

The chain joins TRBV12-3 or TRBV12-4 to TRBJ2-2, with 7 bases that match TRBD2. This CDR3 has 15 amino acids. With 6 bases clipped from V and 6 bases from J, the junction kept 10 bases outside the gene matches. The DNA of the CDR3 is TGTGCCAGCAGATTACTAGCGAATGGCCCCGGGGAGCTGTTTTTT. This sequence encodes CASRLLANGPGELFF.

This clonotype was detected a few times. This chain joins TRBV10-2 and TRBJ2-3; 13 nucleotides line up with TRBD2. Trimming at V came to 7 bases and at J to 5 bases, leaving 6 bases not matched to a gene. This CDR3 region has 15 residues. Germline V gene sequence: CDR1 WSHSY, CDR2 SAAADI. CDR3 protein: CASMGLAGLRDTQYF. The CDR3 DNA is TGCGCCAGCATGGGACTAGCGGGACTACGAGATACGCAGTATTTT.

The chain uses TRBV19 and TRBJ1-5; 7 nucleotides line up with TRBD1. The CDR3 has 16 amino acids. In germline, CDR1 is LNHDA, CDR2 SQIVND (reference sequence). V was pared by 4 bases and J by 0 bases, with 6 bases of the junction left unmatched. The CDR3 bases are TGTGCCAGTAGTAACACAGGGGCTCCTAGCAATCAGCCCCAGCATTTT. Protein: CASSNTGAPSNQPQHF.

Many counts were recorded for this clonotype. One junction end does not reproduce the germline sequence, and a read error may be involved. The V gene is TRBV5-1, the J gene TRBJ2-1; D remains unclear. Germline V lookup: CDR1 SGHRS, CDR2 YFSETQ. This CDR3 comprises 11 residues. In DNA form, the CDR3 reads TGTGCCAGCAGCCGGAGCAATGAGCAGTTCTTC. It specifies CASSRSNEQFF. The entire variable domain, with the rest obtained from reference TRBV5-1 and TRBJ2-1, is as follows: KAGVTQTPRYLIKTRGQQVTLSCSPISGHRSVSWYQQTPGQGLQFLFEYFSETQRNKGNFPGRFSGRQFSNSRSEMNVSTLELGDSALYLCASSRSNEQFFGPGTRLTVL.

The count of this clonotype is one. The chain carries TRBV19 and TRBJ2-6, with unresolved D. V gave up 8 bases and J gave up 0 bases, with 8 bases separating them. CDR1 and CDR2 (germline): LNHDA, SQIVND (reference sequence). The CDR3 length is 14 residues. The CDR3: CASQKLSGANVLTF. Written as DNA, the CDR3 is TGTGCCAGTCAAAAACTCTCTGGGGCCAACGTCCTGACTTTC.

This clonotype appeared many times. The chain employs TRBV30 and TRBJ2-7, with TRBD2 identical over 7 bases. CDR1 and CDR2 (germline): GTSNPN, SVGIG (reference sequence). J was trimmed by 3 bases and V by 0 bases; bases with no gene match: 5. This CDR3 spans 14 amino acids. The CDR3 protein is CAWSVSSGSYEQYF. In nucleotides, the CDR3 is TGTGCCTGGAGTGTTTCTAGCGGAAGCTACGAGCAGTACTTC.

This clonotype was seen repeatedly, ten times or more. This chain joins TRBV6-2 or TRBV6-3 and TRBJ2-5, with D perhaps matching TRBD1 or TRBD2 (7 bases each). Germline CDR1 reads MNHEY; CDR2 reads SVGEGT. V lost 0 bases to trimming and J lost 5 bases, with 28 bases between them. CDR3 length equals 20 residues. In nucleotides, the CDR3 is TGTGCCAGCAGTTACTCGGGAGTACCCAAGTGGGAGGGGGCATGGGAGACCCAGTACTTC. It specifies CASSYSGVPKWEGAWETQYF.

At least ten counts were recorded for this clonotype. V usage is TRBV7-9 and J usage is TRBJ2-2; 14 bases are a match to TRBD2. The CDR3 covers 16 residues. CDR1 and CDR2 from the germline V gene are SEHNR and FQNEAQ (reference sequence). Trimming removed 5 bases from V and 7 bases from J; junction bases left unmatched: 6. In DNA, the CDR3 is TGTGCCAGCAGCCCTACGGGACTAGCGGGAGTCGGGGAGCTGTTTTTT. Residues: CASSPTGLAGVGELFF.

This clonotype turned up a few times. The chain joins TRBV19 to TRBJ2-1; weak D call: TRBD2 (5 bases). From germline, CDR1 is LNHDA and CDR2 SQIVND (reference sequence). V was cut by 7 bases and J by 3 bases, with 10 bases left in between. The CDR3 contains 13 residues. CDR3 protein: CASKRQYYNEQFF. DNA for the CDR3: TGTGCCAGTAAGCGGCAGTACTACAATGAGCAGTTCTTC.

The chain carries TRBV4-1 and TRBJ2-7, with 9 bases that match TRBD2. Per the germline V gene, CDR1 is MGHRA and CDR2 is YSYEKL. The ends lost 3 bases at V and 3 bases at J; junction bases unmatched: 12. The CDR3 contains 17 residues. The chain's CDR3 is CASSHPRLAGTYYEQYF. The CDR3 DNA reads TGCGCCAGCAGCCATCCCCGGCTAGCGGGGACCTACTACGAGCAGTACTTC.

Points on this clonotype: This clone may be a read error of a much larger clone one base away. V usage is TRBV30 and J usage is TRBJ2-5; no reliable D call. The length of the CDR3 is 12 residues. Germline CDR1 reads GTSNPN; CDR2 reads SVGIG (reference sequence). Between the trimmed V and J ends, which lost 3 bases and 4 bases, there was a span of 9 bases. The CDR3 coding sequence is TGTGCCTGGAGGCCGGTGGTAGAGACCCAGTACTTC. Encoded protein: CAWRPVVETQYF.

This clonotype was recorded a few times. The chain has TRBV7-9 and TRBJ1-4; a possible D gene is TRBD1 (5 bases). The CDR3 has 15 amino acids. Looked up from germline, CDR1 is SEHNR and CDR2 is FQNEAQ (reference sequence). V lost 5 bases to trimming and J lost 6 bases, with 16 bases between them. The CDR3 here is CASSRGGGSYEKLFF. DNA of the CDR3: TGTGCCAGCAGCCGGGGGGGAGGATCCTATGAAAAACTGTTTTTT.

This clonotype was counted many times. The V and J genes are TRBV12-3 or TRBV12-4 and TRBJ2-7; 8 bases are shared with TRBD1. V lost 5 bases to trimming and J lost 4 bases; unmatched junction nucleotides: 10. The CDR3 is 15 residues long. The CDR3 nucleotides read TGTGCCAGCAGTCCAGACAGGGGAGGTTTATACGAGCAGTACTTC. Its protein is CASSPDRGGLYEQYF.

This clonotype was counted at least ten times. The junction shows a germline mismatch at one end, possibly a read error. V is TRBV5-1 and J is TRBJ2-3, with 10 bases matching TRBD2. There are 14 residues in the CDR3. CDR1 is SGHRS and CDR2 is YFSETQ in the germline V gene. The CDR3 is CASSSSGGGDTQYF. The CDR3 DNA reads as TGTGCCAGCAGCTCCAGCGGGGGGGGAGATACGCAGTATTTT.

In this sample, this clonotype turned up many times. The chain links TRBV2 to TRBJ2-3; tentatively, D is TRBD2 (6 bases). Germline CDR1 is SNHLY and CDR2 is FYNNEI. V dropped 11 bases and J dropped 0 bases, with 12 bases sitting between them. The CDR3 covers 13 residues. CDR3 DNA: TGTGCCGGAGGGAGGCTCAGCACAGATACGCAGTATTTT. Protein product: CAGGRLSTDTQYF.

Many counts were recorded for this clonotype. The chain carries TRBV7-2 and TRBJ2-7, with 11 bases matching TRBD2. This CDR3 has 15 residues. In germline, CDR1 is SGHTA, CDR2 FQGNSA. The V and J ends lost 2 bases and 4 bases, in that order; junction bases with no gene match: 4. The CDR3 DNA is TGTGCCAGCAGCTTAACTAGCGGGAGTCAATACGAGCAGTACTTC. It translates to CASSLTSGSQYEQYF.

This clonotype was detected ten times or more. The V gene is TRBV7-9, the J gene TRBJ2-3; TRBD2 aligns across 13 bases. This CDR3 contains 20 residues. The junction had 15 bases not matched to a gene; V was cut back by 6 bases and J by 0 bases. Germline V gene lookup returns CDR1 SEHNR and CDR2 FQNEAQ (reference sequence). As DNA, the CDR3 is TGTGCCAGCAGTCCCACTAGCGGGAGGGCCGAGAGTTTCAGCACAGATACGCAGTATTTT. It is translated as CASSPTSGRAESFSTDTQYF. Complete variable domain (other parts from reference TRBV7-9 and TRBJ2-3): DTGVSQNPRHKITKRGQNVTFRCDPISEHNRLYWYRQTLGQGPEFLTYFQNEAQLEKSRLLSDRFSAERPKGSFSTLEIQRTEQGDSAMYLCASSPTSGRAESFSTDTQYFGPGTRLTVL.

In its sample, this clonotype was seen many times. V usage is TRBV28 and J usage is TRBJ2-1; a possible D gene is TRBD2 (5 bases). V shed 9 bases and J shed 1 base, with 13 bases lying between them. CDR1 MDHEN and CDR2 SYDVKM come from the germline V gene. The CDR3 extends over 14 amino acids. This CDR3 reads CASGGGPSYNEQFF. The CDR3 nucleotides are TGTGCCAGTGGAGGAGGCCCTTCCTACAATGAGCAGTTCTTC.

This clonotype was seen repeatedly, ten times or more. This sequence joins TRBV3-1 and TRBJ2-1; a weak D match, TRBD2 (5 bases). This CDR3 contains 12 residues. V was shortened by 5 bases and J by 7 bases, with 9 bases between the two germline ends. Germline-derived CDR1 and CDR2 are LGHDT and YNNKEL (reference sequence). The CDR3 DNA sequence: TGTGCCAGCAGCGAACTAGTGAATGAGCAGTTCTTC. Translated, it gives CASSELVNEQFF.